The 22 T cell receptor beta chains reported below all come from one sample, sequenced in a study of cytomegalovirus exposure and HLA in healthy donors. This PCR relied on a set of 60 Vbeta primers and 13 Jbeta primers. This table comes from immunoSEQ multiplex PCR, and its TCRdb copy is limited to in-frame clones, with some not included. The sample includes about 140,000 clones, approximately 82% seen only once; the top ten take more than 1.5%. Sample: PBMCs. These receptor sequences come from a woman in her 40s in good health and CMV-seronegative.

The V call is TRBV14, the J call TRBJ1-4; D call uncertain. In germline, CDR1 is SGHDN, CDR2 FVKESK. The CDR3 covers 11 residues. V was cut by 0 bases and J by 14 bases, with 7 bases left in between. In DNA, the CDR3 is TGTGCCAGCAGCCAAGAACGAGGCCTGTTTTTT. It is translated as CASSQERGLFF.

DNA of the CDR3: TGCGCCAGCAGCTTGTCTGCGGGGGGTGACGAGCAGTACTTC. This encodes CASSLSAGGDEQYF. This chain uses TRBV5-1 with TRBJ2-7; TRBD2 matches at 8 bases. The germline V gene encodes CDR1 SGHRS and CDR2 YFSETQ. The CDR3 is 14 residues long. Trimming took 1 base from V and 5 from J; bases not matched to a gene: 5.

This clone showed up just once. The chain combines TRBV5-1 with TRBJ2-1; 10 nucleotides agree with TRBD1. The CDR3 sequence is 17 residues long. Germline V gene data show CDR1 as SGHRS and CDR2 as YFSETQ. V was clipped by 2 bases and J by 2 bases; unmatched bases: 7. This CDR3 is CASSLQPGQGAYNEQFF. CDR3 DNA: TGCGCCAGCAGCTTACAACCCGGACAGGGGGCCTACAATGAGCAGTTCTTC. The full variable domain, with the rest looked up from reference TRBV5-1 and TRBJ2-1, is KAGVTQTPRYLIKTRGQQVTLSCSPISGHRSVSWYQQTPGQGLQFLFEYFSETQRNKGNFPGRFSGRQFSNSRSEMNVSTLELGDSALYLCASSLQPGQGAYNEQFFGPGTRLTVL.

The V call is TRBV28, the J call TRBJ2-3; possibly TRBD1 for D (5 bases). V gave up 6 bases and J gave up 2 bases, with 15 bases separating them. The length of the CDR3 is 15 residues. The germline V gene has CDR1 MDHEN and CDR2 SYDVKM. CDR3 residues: CASSLQGTPTDTQYF. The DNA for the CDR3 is TGTGCCAGCAGCCTCCAGGGAACTCCCACAGATACGCAGTATTTT.

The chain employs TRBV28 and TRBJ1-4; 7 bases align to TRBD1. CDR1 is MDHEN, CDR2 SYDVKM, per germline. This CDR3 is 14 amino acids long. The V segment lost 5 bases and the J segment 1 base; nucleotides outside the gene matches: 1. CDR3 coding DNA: TGTGCCAGCAGTAGACAGGGAACTAATGAAAAACTGTTTTTT. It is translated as CASSRQGTNEKLFF.

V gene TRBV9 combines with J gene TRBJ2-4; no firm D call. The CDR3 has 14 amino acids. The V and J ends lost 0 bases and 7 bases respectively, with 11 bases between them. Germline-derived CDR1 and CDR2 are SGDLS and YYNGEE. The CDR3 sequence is CASSVGAAINIQYF. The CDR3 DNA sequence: TGTGCCAGCAGCGTAGGGGCCGCGATCAACATTCAGTACTTC.

This chain's CDR3 is CASLGLAGYEQYF. Here the CDR3 DNA reads TGTGCCAGTCTTGGACTAGCGGGTTACGAGCAGTACTTC. The chain has TRBV25-1 and TRBJ2-7; 11 bases line up with TRBD2. Trimming at V came to 9 bases and at J to 4 bases, leaving 5 bases not matched to a gene. Per the germline V gene, CDR1 is MGHDK and CDR2 is SYGVNS. The CDR3 totals 13 residues.

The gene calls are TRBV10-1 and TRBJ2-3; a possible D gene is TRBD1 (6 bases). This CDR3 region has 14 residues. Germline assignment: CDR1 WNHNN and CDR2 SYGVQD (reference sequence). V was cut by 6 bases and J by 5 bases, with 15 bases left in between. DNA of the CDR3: TGCGCCAGCAGGGTCGCAGGACAGCAAGATACGCAGTATTTT. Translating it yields CASRVAGQQDTQYF.

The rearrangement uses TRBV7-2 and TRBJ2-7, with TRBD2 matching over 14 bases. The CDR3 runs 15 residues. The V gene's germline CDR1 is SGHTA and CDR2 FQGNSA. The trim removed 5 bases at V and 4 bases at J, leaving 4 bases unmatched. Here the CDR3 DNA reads TGTGCCAGCAGCCGCGGACTAGCGGGAGGTTACGAGCAGTACTTC. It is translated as CASSRGLAGGYEQYF.

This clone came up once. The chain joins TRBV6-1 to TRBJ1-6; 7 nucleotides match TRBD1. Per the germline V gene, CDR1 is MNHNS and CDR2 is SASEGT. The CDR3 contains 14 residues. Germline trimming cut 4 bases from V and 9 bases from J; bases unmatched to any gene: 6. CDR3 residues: CASSVDRAASPLHF. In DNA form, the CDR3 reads TGTGCCAGCAGTGTAGACAGGGCCGCTTCACCCCTCCACTTT.

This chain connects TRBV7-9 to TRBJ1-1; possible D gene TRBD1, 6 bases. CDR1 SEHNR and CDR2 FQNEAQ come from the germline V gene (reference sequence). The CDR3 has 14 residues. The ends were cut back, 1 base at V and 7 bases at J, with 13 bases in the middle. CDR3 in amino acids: CASSLGGGRVEAFF. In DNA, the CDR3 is TGTGCCAGCAGCTTAGGGGGGGGGCGGGTTGAAGCTTTCTTT.

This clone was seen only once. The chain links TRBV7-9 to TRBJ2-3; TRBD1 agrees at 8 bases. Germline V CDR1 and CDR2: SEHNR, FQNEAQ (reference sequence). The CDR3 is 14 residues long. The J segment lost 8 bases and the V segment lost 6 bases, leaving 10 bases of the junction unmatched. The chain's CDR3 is CASSLGQGRATQYF. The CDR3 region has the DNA TGTGCCAGCAGTCTAGGACAGGGTCGGGCTACGCAGTATTTT.

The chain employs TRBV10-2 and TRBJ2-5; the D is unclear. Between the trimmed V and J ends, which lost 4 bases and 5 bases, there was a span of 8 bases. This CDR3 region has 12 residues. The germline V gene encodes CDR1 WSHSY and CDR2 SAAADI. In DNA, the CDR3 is TGCGCCAGCAGTGGCGTGTGGGAGACCCAGTACTTC. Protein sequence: CASSGVWETQYF.

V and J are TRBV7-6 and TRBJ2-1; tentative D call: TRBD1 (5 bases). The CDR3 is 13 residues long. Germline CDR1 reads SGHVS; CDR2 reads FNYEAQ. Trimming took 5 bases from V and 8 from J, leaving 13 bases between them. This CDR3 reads CASSTGKGYEQFF. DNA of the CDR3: TGTGCCAGCAGCACCGGAAAGGGGTATGAGCAGTTCTTC. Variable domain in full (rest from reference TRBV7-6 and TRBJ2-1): GAGVSQSPRYKVTKRGQDVALRCDPISGHVSLYWYRQALGQGPEFLTYFNYEAQQDKSGLPNDRFSAERPEGSISTLTIQRTEQRDSAMYRCASSTGKGYEQFFGPGTRLTVL.

CDR3 amino acids: CASSYSGGLAKNIQYF. CDR3 nucleotide sequence: TGTGCCAGCAGTTACAGCGGGGGGCTAGCCAAAAACATTCAGTACTTC. The chain uses TRBV6-5 and TRBJ2-4, with 9 positions matching TRBD2. V gave up 2 bases and J gave up 0 bases; unmatched junction bases: 2. Germline V gives CDR1 MNHEY, CDR2 SVGAGI. This CDR3 contains 16 residues.

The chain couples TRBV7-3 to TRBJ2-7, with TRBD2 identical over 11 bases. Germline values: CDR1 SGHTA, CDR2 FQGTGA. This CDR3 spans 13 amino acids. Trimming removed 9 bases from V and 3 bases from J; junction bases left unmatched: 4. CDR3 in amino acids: CARPTSGSYEQYF. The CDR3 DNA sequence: TGTGCCAGACCTACTAGCGGGAGCTACGAGCAGTACTTC.

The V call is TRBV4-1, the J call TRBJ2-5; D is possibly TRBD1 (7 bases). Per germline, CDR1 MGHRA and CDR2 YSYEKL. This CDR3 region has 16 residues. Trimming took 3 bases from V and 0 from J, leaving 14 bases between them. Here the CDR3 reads CASSHPRRGHQETQYF. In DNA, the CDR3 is TGCGCCAGCAGCCATCCCAGGAGGGGGCACCAAGAGACCCAGTACTTC.

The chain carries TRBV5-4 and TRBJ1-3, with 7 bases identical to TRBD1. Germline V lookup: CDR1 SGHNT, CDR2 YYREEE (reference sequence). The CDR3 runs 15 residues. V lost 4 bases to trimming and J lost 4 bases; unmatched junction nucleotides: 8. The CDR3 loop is CASSRPGTDGNTIYF. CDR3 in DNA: TGTGCCAGCAGCCGACCCGGGACAGACGGAAACACCATATATTTT.

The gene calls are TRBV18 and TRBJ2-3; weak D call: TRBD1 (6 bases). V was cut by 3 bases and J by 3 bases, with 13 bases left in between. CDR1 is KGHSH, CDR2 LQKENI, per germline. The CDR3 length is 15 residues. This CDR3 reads CASSPNRDFTDTQYF. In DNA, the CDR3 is TGTGCCAGCTCACCGAACAGGGATTTTACAGATACGCAGTATTTT.

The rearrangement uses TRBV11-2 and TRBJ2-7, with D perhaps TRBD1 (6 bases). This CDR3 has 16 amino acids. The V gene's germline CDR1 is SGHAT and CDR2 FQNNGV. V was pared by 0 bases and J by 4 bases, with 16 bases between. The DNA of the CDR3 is TGTGCCAGCAGCTTAGATCAAGTCGGGGACATTTACGAGCAGTACTTC. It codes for CASSLDQVGDIYEQYF.

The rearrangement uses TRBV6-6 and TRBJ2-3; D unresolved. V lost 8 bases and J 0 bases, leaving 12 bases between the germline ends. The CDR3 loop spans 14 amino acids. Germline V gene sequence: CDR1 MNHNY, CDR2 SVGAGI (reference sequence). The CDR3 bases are TGTGCCAGCGTGGGCTCTACAAGCACAGATACGCAGTATTTT. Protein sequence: CASVGSTSTDTQYF.

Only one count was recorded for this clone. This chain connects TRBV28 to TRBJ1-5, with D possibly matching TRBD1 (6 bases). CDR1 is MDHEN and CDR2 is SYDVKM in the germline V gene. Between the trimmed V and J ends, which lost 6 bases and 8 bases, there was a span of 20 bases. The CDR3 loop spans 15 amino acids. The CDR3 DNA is TGTGCCAGCAGCCCCCCCGGGGGGCCCATGGAGCCCCAGCATTTT. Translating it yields CASSPPGGPMEPQHF. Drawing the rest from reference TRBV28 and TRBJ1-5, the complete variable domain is DVKVTQSSRYLVKRTGEKVFLECVQDMDHENMFWYRQDPGLGLRLIYFSYDVKMKEKGDIPEGYSVSREKKERFSLILESASTNQTSMYLCASSPPGGPMEPQHFGDGTRLSIL.